Listed here is a single T cell receptor beta chain. The data derive from a study of OX40 agonist ivuxolimab in advanced cancers. Patients who had autoimmune disease history or got systemic immunosuppression were left out. Trimming stripped 3 bases from V and 0 bases from J, with 12 bases between. The germline V gene encodes CDR1 MNHEY and CDR2 SVGAGI. The length of the CDR3 is 16 residues. Using immunoSEQ multiplex PCR, the repertoire was profiled, and TCRdb retains in-frame clones only, with some absent. The table records some 90,000 clones, 80% to 95% of them present only once. This receptor was taken from an adult with an advanced solid tumor such as melanoma, head and neck, liver or kidney cancer. The chain combines TRBV6-5 with TRBJ2-4, with unresolved D. Here the sequenced sample was CD4+ or CD8+ T cells sorted from blood, taken in a trial of the OX40 agonist ivuxolimab. CDR3 loop: CASSYRPPGAKNIQYF. The CDR3 DNA follows: TGTGCCAGCAGTTATCGCCCCCCGGGAGCCAAAAACATTCAGTACTTC.